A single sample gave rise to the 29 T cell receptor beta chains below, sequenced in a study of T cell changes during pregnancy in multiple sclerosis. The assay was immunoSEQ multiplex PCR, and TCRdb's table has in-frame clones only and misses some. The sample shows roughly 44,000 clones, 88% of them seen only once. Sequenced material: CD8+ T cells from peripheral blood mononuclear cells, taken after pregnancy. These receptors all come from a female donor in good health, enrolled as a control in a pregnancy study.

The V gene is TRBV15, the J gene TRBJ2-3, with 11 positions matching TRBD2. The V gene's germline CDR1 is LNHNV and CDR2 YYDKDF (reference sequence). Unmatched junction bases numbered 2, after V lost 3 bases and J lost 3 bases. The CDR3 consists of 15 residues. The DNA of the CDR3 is TGTGCCACCAGCAGGACTAGCGGGGTAACAGATACGCAGTATTTT. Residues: CATSRTSGVTDTQYF.

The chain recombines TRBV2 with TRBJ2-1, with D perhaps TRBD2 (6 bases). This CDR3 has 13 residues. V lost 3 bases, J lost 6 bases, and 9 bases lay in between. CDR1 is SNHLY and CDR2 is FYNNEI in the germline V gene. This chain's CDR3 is CASSDAGLNEQFF. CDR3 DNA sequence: TGTGCCAGCAGTGATGCGGGGCTCAATGAGCAGTTCTTC.

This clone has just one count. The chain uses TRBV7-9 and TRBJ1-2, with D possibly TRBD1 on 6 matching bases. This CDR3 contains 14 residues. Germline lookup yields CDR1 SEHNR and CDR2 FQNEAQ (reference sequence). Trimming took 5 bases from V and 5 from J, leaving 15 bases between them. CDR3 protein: CASSIGGAAYGYTF. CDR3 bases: TGTGCCAGCAGCATCGGGGGGGCCGCTTATGGCTACACCTTC.

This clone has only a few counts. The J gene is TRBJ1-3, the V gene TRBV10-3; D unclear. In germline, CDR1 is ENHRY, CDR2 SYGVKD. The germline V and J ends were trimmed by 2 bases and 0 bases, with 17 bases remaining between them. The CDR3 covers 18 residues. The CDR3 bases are TGTGCCATCAGTGAGCCAGGCGCCCTCTTCCTCTCTGGAAACACCATATATTTT. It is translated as CAISEPGALFLSGNTIYF.

The CDR3 sequence: CASSLPGGYGYTF. The CDR3, as DNA: TGTGCCAGCAGCTTACCGGGGGGCTATGGCTACACCTTC. This chain connects TRBV7-3 to TRBJ1-2; tentative D call: TRBD1 (5 bases). Between the trimmed V and J ends, which lost 2 bases and 4 bases, there was a span of 8 bases. The germline gives CDR1 SGHTA, CDR2 FQGTGA. The CDR3 length is 13 residues.

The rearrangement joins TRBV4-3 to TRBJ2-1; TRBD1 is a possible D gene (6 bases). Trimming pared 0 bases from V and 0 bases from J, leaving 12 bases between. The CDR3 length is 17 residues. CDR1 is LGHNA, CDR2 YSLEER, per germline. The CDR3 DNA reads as TGCGCCAGCAGCCAAGAATCAGGGGCCAGCTCCTACAATGAGCAGTTCTTC. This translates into CASSQESGASSYNEQFF.

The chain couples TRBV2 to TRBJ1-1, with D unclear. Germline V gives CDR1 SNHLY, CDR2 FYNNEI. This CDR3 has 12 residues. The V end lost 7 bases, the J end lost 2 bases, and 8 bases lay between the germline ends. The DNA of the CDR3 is TGTGCCAGCACCGTAGTAAACACTGAAGCTTTCTTT. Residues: CASTVVNTEAFF.

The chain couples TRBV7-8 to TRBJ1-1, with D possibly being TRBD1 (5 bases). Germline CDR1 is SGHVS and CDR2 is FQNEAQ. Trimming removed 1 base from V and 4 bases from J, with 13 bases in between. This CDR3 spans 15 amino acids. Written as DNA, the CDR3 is TGTGCCAGCAGCTTAGAAAGGGGTCCGGGCACTGAAGCTTTCTTT. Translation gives CASSLERGPGTEAFF.

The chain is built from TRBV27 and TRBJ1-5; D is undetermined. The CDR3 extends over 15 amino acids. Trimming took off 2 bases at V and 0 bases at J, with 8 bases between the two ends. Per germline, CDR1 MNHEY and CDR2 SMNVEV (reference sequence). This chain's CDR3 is CASSLTAASNQPQHF. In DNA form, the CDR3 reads TGTGCCAGCAGTTTAACAGCCGCTAGCAATCAGCCCCAGCATTTT.

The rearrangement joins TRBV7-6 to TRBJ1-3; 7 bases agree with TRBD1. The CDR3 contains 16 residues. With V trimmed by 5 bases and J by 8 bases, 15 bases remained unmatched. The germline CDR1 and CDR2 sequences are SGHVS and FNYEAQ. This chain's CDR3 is CASSASRTGRGDTIYF. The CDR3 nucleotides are TGTGCCAGCAGCGCCAGTAGGACAGGCAGGGGAGACACCATATATTTT. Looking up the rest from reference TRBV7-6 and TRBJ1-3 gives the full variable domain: GAGVSQSPRYKVTKRGQDVALRCDPISGHVSLYWYRQALGQGPEFLTYFNYEAQQDKSGLPNDRFSAERPEGSISTLTIQRTEQRDSAMYRCASSASRTGRGDTIYFGEGSWLTVV.

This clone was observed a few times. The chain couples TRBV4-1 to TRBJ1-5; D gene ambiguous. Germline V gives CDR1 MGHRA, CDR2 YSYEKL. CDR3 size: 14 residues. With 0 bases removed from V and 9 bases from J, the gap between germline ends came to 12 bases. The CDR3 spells CASSQETTVGPQHF. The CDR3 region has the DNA TGCGCCAGCAGCCAAGAGACTACCGTGGGGCCCCAGCATTTT.

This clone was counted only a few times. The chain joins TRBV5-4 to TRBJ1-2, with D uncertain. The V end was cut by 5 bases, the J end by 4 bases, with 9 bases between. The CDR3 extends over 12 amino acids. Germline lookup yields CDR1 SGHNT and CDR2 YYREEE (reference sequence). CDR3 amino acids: CASSGGLYGYTF. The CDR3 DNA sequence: TGTGCCAGCAGTGGAGGGCTCTATGGCTACACCTTC.

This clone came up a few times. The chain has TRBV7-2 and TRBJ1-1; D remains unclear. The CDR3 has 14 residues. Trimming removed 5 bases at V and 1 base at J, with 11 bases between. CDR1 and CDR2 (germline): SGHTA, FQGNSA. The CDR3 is CASSPGLRNTEAFF. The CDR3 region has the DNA TGTGCCAGCAGCCCTGGACTGCGGAACACTGAAGCTTTCTTT.

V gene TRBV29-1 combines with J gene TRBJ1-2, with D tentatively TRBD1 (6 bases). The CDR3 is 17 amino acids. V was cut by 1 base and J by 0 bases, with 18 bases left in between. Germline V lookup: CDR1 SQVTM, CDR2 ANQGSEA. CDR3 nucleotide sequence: TGCAGCGTTGAAGTCGGGGGGGGGCGAGGTGCTAACTATGGCTACACCTTC. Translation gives CSVEVGGGRGANYGYTF. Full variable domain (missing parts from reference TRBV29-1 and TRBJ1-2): SAVISQKPSRDICQRGTSLTIQCQVDSQVTMMFWYRQQPGQSLTLIATANQGSEATYESGFVIDKFPISRPNLTFSTLTVSNMSPEDSSIYLCSVEVGGGRGANYGYTFGSGTRLTVV.

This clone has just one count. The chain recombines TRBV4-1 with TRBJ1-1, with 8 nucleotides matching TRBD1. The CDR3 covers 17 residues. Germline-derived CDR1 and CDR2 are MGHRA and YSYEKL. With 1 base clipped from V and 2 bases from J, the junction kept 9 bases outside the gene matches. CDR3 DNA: TGCGCCAGCAGCCAAGCCGGGGCAGGGGGCACAAACACTGAAGCTTTCTTT. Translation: CASSQAGAGGTNTEAFF.

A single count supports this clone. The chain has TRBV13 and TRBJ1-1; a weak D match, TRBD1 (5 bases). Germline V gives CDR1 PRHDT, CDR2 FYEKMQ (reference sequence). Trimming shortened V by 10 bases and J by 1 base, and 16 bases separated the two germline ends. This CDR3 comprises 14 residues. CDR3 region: CATFSGGTNTEAFF. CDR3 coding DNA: TGTGCCACCTTCTCCGGGGGGACGAACACTGAAGCTTTCTTT.

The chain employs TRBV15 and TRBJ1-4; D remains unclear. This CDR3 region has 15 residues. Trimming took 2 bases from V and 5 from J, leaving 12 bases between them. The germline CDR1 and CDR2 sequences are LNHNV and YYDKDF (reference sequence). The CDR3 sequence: CATSRKLVRNEKLFF. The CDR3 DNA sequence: TGTGCCACCAGCAGAAAGTTAGTCCGAAATGAAAAACTGTTTTTT.

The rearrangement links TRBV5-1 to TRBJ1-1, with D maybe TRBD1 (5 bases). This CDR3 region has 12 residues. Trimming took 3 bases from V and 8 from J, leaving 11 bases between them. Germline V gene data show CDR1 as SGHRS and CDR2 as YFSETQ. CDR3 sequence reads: CASSSGGAEAFF. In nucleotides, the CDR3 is TGCGCCAGCAGCTCCGGTGGGGCCGAAGCTTTCTTT.

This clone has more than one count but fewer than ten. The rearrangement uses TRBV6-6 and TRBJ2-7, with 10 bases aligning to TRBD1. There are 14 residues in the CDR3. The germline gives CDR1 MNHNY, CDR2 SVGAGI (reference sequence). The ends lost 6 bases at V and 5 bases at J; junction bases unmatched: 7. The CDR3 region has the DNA TGTGCCAGCAGGGCCGGGACAGGGGTCCACGAGCAGTACTTC. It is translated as CASRAGTGVHEQYF.

The CDR3 here is CASRLGGPPYEQYF. CDR3 in DNA: TGTGCAAGTCGCTTAGGGGGGCCTCCCTACGAGCAGTACTTC. This chain connects TRBV12-2 to TRBJ2-7; the table assigns TRBD1, which was not confirmed against the DNA. TRBV12-2 is labeled a pseudogene. The CDR3 contains 14 residues.

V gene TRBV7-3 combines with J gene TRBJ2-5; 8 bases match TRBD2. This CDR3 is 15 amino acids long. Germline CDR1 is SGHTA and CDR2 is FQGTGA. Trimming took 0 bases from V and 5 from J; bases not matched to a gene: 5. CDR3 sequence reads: CASSLTGGASETQYF. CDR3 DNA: TGTGCCAGCAGCTTAACCGGGGGGGCCTCTGAGACCCAGTACTTC.

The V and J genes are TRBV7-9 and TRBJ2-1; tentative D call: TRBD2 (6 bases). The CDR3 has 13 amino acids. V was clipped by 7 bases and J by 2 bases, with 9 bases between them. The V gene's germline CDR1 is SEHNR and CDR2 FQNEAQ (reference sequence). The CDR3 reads CASNPSAYNEQFF. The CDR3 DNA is TGTGCCAGCAACCCTAGCGCCTACAATGAGCAGTTCTTC.

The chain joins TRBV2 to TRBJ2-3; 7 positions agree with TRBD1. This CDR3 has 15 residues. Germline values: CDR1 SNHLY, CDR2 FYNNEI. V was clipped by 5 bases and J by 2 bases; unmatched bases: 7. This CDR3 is CASSSGTADTDTQYF. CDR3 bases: TGTGCCAGCAGTTCCGGGACAGCCGACACAGATACGCAGTATTTT.

CDR3 nucleotides: TGTGCCAGCAGTGAAGCGGGCCCGAGCTCCTACAATGAGCAGTTCTTC. It yields the protein CASSEAGPSSYNEQFF. V usage is TRBV2 and J usage is TRBJ2-1; no reliable D call. V lost 0 bases and J lost 0, with 9 bases in between. The germline gives CDR1 SNHLY, CDR2 FYNNEI. The CDR3 contains 16 residues.

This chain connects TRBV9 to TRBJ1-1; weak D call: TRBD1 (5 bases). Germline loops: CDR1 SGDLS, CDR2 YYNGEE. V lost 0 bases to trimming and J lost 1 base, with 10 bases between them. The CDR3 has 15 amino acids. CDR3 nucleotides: TGTGCCAGCAGCGTAGACGGCAGGGAGAACACTGAAGCTTTCTTT. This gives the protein CASSVDGRENTEAFF.

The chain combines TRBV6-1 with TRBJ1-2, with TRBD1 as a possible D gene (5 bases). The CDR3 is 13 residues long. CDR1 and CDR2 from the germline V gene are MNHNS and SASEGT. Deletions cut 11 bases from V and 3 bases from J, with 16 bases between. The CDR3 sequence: CAGGTSLYYGYTF. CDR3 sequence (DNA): TGTGCCGGGGGGACTAGCCTATACTATGGCTACACCTTC.

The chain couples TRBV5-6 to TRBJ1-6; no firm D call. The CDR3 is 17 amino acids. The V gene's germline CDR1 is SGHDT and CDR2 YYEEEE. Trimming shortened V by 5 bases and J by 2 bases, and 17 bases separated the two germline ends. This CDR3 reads CASSSSRGVTYNSPLHF. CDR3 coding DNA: TGTGCCAGCAGTTCGAGTCGGGGAGTTACCTATAATTCACCCCTCCACTTT.

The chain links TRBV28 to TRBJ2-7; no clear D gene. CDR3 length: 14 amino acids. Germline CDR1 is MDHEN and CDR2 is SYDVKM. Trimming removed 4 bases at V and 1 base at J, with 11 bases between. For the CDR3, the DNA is TGTGCCAGCAGTTCCAGGTTTGGGTCCTACGAGCAGTACTTC. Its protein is CASSSRFGSYEQYF.

The CDR3 DNA reads as TGTGCCAGCAGGGGACTGGCTAATGAAAAACTGTTTTTT. Its translation is CASRGLANEKLFF. The V and J genes are TRBV7-9 and TRBJ1-4; D might be TRBD1 (5 bases). CDR1 is SEHNR and CDR2 is FQNEAQ in the germline V gene (reference sequence). The CDR3 contains 13 residues. Trimming took off 6 bases at V and 3 bases at J, with 8 bases between the two ends.